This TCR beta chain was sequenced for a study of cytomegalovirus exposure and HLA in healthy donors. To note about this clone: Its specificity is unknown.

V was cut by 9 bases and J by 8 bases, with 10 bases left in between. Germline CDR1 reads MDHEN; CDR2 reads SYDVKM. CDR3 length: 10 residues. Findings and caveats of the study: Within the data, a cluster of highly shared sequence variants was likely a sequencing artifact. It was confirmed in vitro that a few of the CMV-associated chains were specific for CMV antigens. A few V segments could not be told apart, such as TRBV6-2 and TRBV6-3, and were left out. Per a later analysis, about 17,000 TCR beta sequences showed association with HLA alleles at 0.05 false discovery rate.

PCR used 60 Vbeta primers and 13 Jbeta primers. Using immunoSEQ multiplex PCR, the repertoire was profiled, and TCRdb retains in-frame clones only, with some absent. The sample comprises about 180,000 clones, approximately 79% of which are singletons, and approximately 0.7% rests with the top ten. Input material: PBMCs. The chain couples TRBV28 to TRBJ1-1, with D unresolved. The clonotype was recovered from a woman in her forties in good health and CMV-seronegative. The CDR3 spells CASRAGEAFF. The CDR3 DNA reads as TGTGCCAGTCGAGCGGGAGAAGCTTTCTTT. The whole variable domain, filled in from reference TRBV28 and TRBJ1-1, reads DVKVTQSSRYLVKRTGEKVFLECVQDMDHENMFWYRQDPGLGLRLIYFSYDVKMKEKGDIPEGYSVSREKKERFSLILESASTNQTSMYLCASRAGEAFFGQGTRLTVV.